These 10 T cell receptor beta chains were sequenced from one sample in a study of radiotherapy plus CTLA-4 blockade in lung cancer. Assay used: immunoSEQ multiplex PCR; TCRdb lists only in-frame clones, some missing. Among about 51,000 clones, around 75% were seen once, and the ten largest hold roughly 8.5%. The starting material was peripheral blood, obtained from a patient treated with radiotherapy plus ipilimumab. These receptors originate from a human donor with non-small cell lung cancer who had a complete response to radiotherapy plus ipilimumab.

The gene calls are TRBV6-6 and TRBJ1-5; 10 bases map to TRBD1. Per the germline V gene, CDR1 is MNHNY and CDR2 is SVGAGI (reference sequence). Trimming at V came to 4 bases and at J to 6 bases, leaving 3 bases not matched to a gene. CDR3 length equals 14 residues. This chain's CDR3 is CASSWGQGSQPQHF. DNA of the CDR3: TGTGCCAGCAGTTGGGGACAGGGGAGTCAGCCCCAGCATTTT.

The chain links TRBV9 to TRBJ2-1; 10 bases are shared with TRBD2. The CDR3 extends over 15 amino acids. CDR1 is SGDLS and CDR2 is YYNGEE in the germline V gene. Trimming at V came to 4 bases and at J to 5 bases, leaving 6 bases not matched to a gene. CDR3 DNA: TGTGCCAGCAGCTCCCTAGCGGGAGTCGACAATGAGCAGTTCTTC. Translated, it gives CASSSLAGVDNEQFF.

The chain uses TRBV6-5 and TRBJ1-2; D gene uncertain. The germline CDR1 and CDR2 sequences are MNHEY and SVGAGI. V was trimmed by 0 bases and J by 4 bases, leaving 6 bases between them. The CDR3 spans 13 residues. The CDR3 coding sequence is TGTGCCAGCAGTTACTCCTTCGGCTATGGCTACACCTTC. This codes for CASSYSFGYGYTF.

The chain employs TRBV14 and TRBJ2-5; 13 nucleotides line up with TRBD2. The CDR3 runs 15 residues. Per germline, CDR1 SGHDN and CDR2 FVKESK. V gave up 3 bases and J gave up 6 bases; unmatched junction bases: 4. The CDR3 here is CASSHRTSGGQTQYF. DNA for the CDR3: TGTGCCAGCAGCCACCGGACTAGCGGGGGACAGACCCAGTACTTC.

The chain is built from TRBV5-1 and TRBJ1-2, with a weak D call TRBD1 (5 bases). Per germline, CDR1 SGHRS and CDR2 YFSETQ. The V and J ends lost 5 bases and 5 bases respectively, with 16 bases between them. CDR3 length equals 14 residues. The CDR3 DNA is TGCGCCAGCAGGGTGGACGGGGGAGGTTATGGCTACACCTTC. It codes for CASRVDGGGYGYTF. Drawing the rest from reference TRBV5-1 and TRBJ1-2, the complete variable domain is KAGVTQTPRYLIKTRGQQVTLSCSPISGHRSVSWYQQTPGQGLQFLFEYFSETQRNKGNFPGRFSGRQFSNSRSEMNVSTLELGDSALYLCASRVDGGGYGYTFGSGTRLTVV.

J is TRBJ2-5 and V is TRBV2; 7 bases match TRBD1. The CDR3 is 15 residues long. V trimming: 7 bases; J trimming: 5 bases; junction bases outside the gene matches: 13. The germline CDR1 and CDR2 sequences are SNHLY and FYNNEI. This chain's CDR3 is CASTRGDRARETQYF. The DNA for the CDR3 is TGTGCCAGCACCAGGGGTGACAGGGCAAGGGAGACCCAGTACTTC.

V is TRBV13 and J is TRBJ1-4, with 7 bases matching TRBD1. The CDR3 has 16 residues. In germline, CDR1 is PRHDT, CDR2 FYEKMQ (reference sequence). V dropped 2 bases and J dropped 5; count of bases not matched to a gene: 8. CDR3 DNA: TGTGCCAGCAGCTTAAGGGGGCGCCGTGGGAATGAAAAACTGTTTTTT. Translation: CASSLRGRRGNEKLFF. The full variable domain, completed using reference TRBV13 and TRBJ1-4, is AAGVIQSPRHLIKEKRETATLKCYPIPRHDTVYWYQQGPGQDPQFLISFYEKMQSDKGSIPDRFSAQQFSDYHSELNMSSLELGDSALYFCASSLRGRRGNEKLFFGSGTQLSVL.

The chain is built from TRBV27 and TRBJ1-1; unclear D gene. Per germline, CDR1 MNHEY and CDR2 SMNVEV (reference sequence). This CDR3 has 15 residues. V lost 6 bases to trimming and J lost 3 bases, with 17 bases between them. DNA of the CDR3: TGTGCCAGCAGCCAACTACGGGGAGGTTACACTGAAGCTTTCTTT. Residues: CASSQLRGGYTEAFF.

The chain employs TRBV5-1 and TRBJ2-5; D unresolved. Looked up from germline, CDR1 is SGHRS and CDR2 is YFSETQ. With 2 bases removed from V and 5 bases from J, the gap between germline ends came to 7 bases. CDR3 length: 12 residues. Written as DNA, the CDR3 is TGCGCCAGCAGCTTAGATCGGGAGACCCAGTACTTC. Amino acid sequence: CASSLDRETQYF.

The V and J genes are TRBV7-9 and TRBJ2-7; 7 nucleotides match TRBD2. Germline CDR1 SEHNR, CDR2 FQNEAQ (reference sequence). The V gene end was trimmed by 5 bases and the J gene end by 6 bases; junction bases not matched to a gene: 19. CDR3 length: 17 amino acids. The CDR3 reads CASSPRGRGVLVGEQYF. DNA for the CDR3: TGTGCCAGCAGCCCACGTGGGAGGGGAGTATTGGTGGGCGAGCAGTACTTC.